The subject of this entry is one T cell receptor beta chain. This clonotype has ten or more counts. What antigen it recognizes has not been identified. The input lacks base qualities; no much larger clone sits a single base away. This specimen's treatment or condition label, interpreted: allogeneic hematopoietic cell transplantation with graft depleted of TCRalphabeta T cells and CD19 B cells. Transplant recipients were children who received TCRalphabeta/CD19-depleted allogeneic hematopoietic cell grafts. The record originates from a study of T-cell reconstitution after alpha-beta-depleted transplantation in children listed by TCRdb under 2016. Regarding the research as a whole: The study quantitatively tracked T-cell immune reconstitution after TCRalphabeta/CD19-depleted allogeneic hematopoietic cell transplantation in children using TCR repertoire profiling. Overall results and qualifications from the work: In some patients, the high TCRbeta diversity seen at day 60 was put down to recipient T cells and intrathymic progenitors that had survived conditioning. About two months after transplant, the apparently early recovery of alphabetaT-cell counts reportedly depended on just several hundred clones that had expanded rapidly and came from non-depleted graft cells. Over the following months the frequencies of hyperexpanded clones went down, and after one year T-cell counts and TCRbeta diversity were mostly credited to newly produced T cells.

Receptor libraries were prepared by PCR. Sequenced using an Illumina HiSeq 2500. Molecular barcoding was employed in the preparation of TCR libraries, with unique molecular identifiers being used to normalize TCRbeta repertoire quantification. TCRdb ran its own pipeline on the public reads, namely fastp trimming at Q25 and MiXCR clone calling, and kept in-frame beta chains. Entries are consolidated by CDR3 protein sequence, retaining the most common genes and DNA. For this sample the table gives hundreds of thousands of distinct CDR3 sequences, of which around 7.5% were detected only once. Of the sample, under 8% is held by the ten largest clones. This clonotype originated in a male patient younger than 18 who had a stem cell transplant for acute lymphoblastic leukemia, so the T cells may come from the graft donor. The sequences come from PBMCs, mostly from graft donor cells, collected 180 days after TCRalphabeta/CD19-depleted stem cell transplant.

CDR3 reads: CASSQAILAGNLGEQFF. The nucleotides read TGCGCCAGCAGCCAAGCAATCCTAGCGGGGAACCTGGGTGAGCAGTTCTTC. The rearrangement joined TRBV4-3 to TRBJ2-1; the central 9 bases match TRBD2. Looking up the germline V gene yields CDR1 LGHNA and CDR2 YSLEER. Unmatched junction bases come to 13, with V trimmed by 1 base and J by 9 bases. Spanning cysteine to phenylalanine, the CDR3 consists of 17 amino acids. Just CDR3 DNA is preserved here, 51 bases in frame from base 1.